These T cell receptor beta chains were read from a single sample in a study of blood T cell repertoires in COVID-19. Libraries were prepared by immunoSEQ multiplex PCR; TCRdb keeps only in-frame clonotypes and omits some of them. The sample carries under 300,000 clones, roughly 80% recorded once. The sequencing input was peripheral blood. These receptors all come from a man aged 60 to 69 who had recovered from COVID-19. CDR3s include the opening cysteine and the closing phenylalanine or tryptophan. The D gene is left open where the match is weak. Rows may omit the clone size; those that give it use once, few, many or a size class.

d_call j_call v_call clone_size cdr3_aa cdr3_nt
TRBD1 TRBJ1-5 TRBV27 NA CASSSQDREYWSNQPQHF TGTGCCAGCAGTTCACAAGACAGGGAGTATTGGAGCAATCAGCCCCAGCATTTT
TRBD1 TRBJ2-7 TRBV30 few CAWNSRGLGAYEQYF TGTGCCTGGAACAGCAGGGGGCTAGGAGCCTACGAGCAGTACTTC
NA TRBJ2-7 TRBV29-1 once CSVEERDEQYF TGCAGCGTTGAAGAGAGGGACGAGCAGTACTTC
NA TRBJ2-4 TRBV3-1/TRBV3-2 few CASSQDLDQGNIQYF TGTGCCAGCAGCCAAGATCTCGATCAGGGTAATATTCAGTACTTC
TRBD2 TRBJ2-3 TRBV19 NA CASSIFPSGSLVDTQYF TGTGCCAGTAGTATCTTCCCTAGCGGGAGCCTGGTAGATACGCAGTATTTT
NA TRBJ2-1 TRBV5-4 NA CASSAPGTYNEQFF TGTGCCAGCAGCGCCCCAGGGACCTACAATGAGCAGTTCTTC
NA TRBJ1-5 TRBV10-2 NA CASSESGYSSQHF TGCGCCAGCAGTGAGAGTGGCTATAGCTCCCAGCATTTT
TRBD1 TRBJ2-2 TRBV5-1 NA CASRPRGFLNTGELFF TGCGCCAGCAGACCCAGGGGGTTCTTGAACACCGGGGAGCTGTTTTTT
NA TRBJ1-1 TRBV6-6 NA CASSYRGGDTEAFF TGTGCCAGCAGTTACCGGGGGGGTGACACTGAAGCTTTCTTT
TRBD1 TRBJ2-1 TRBV18 few CASSPGTGAYNEQFF TGTGCCAGCTCACCCGGGACAGGGGCTTACAATGAGCAGTTCTTC
TRBD1 TRBJ2-2 TRBV9 NA CASSVGGTENTGELFF TGTGCCAGCAGCGTAGGAGGGACAGAGAACACCGGGGAGCTGTTTTTT
NA TRBJ1-2 TRBV6-1 NA CASSDPTVNYGYTF TGTGCCAGCAGTGACCCGACAGTTAACTATGGCTACACCTTC
NA TRBJ2-5 TRBV27 NA CASSVGRQETQYF TGTGCCAGCAGTGTGGGCAGACAAGAGACCCAGTACTTC
NA TRBJ1-5 TRBV7-9 many CASSRGNQPQHF TGTGCCAGCAGCCGGGGGAATCAGCCCCAGCATTTT
NA TRBJ2-5 TRBV12-5 NA CASGWPAWETQYF TGTGCTAGTGGTTGGCCTGCTTGGGAGACCCAGTACTTC
NA TRBJ2-1 TRBV28 NA CASSETVSSYNEQFF TGTGCCAGCAGTGAGACAGTTAGCTCCTACAATGAGCAGTTCTTC
TRBD1 TRBJ2-3 TRBV5-6 NA CASSLVVRGRLDTQYF TGTGCCAGCAGCTTGGTGGTCAGGGGGCGATTAGATACGCAGTATTTT
TRBD1 TRBJ2-2 TRBV18 NA CASSRGQGANTGELFF TGTGCCAGCTCACGCGGACAGGGGGCGAACACCGGGGAGCTGTTTTTT
NA TRBJ1-1 TRBV19 NA CASSTGYTEAFF TGTGCCAGTAGTACAGGGTACACTGAAGCTTTCTTT
TRBD1 TRBJ2-3 TRBV19 NA CASSLRTGGWTDTQYF TGTGCCAGTAGTCTACGGACAGGGGGCTGGACAGATACGCAGTATTTT
TRBD2 TRBJ2-1 TRBV5-4 NA CASSGGTSGRNEQFF TGTGCCAGCAGCGGAGGGACTAGCGGGAGGAATGAGCAGTTCTTC
NA TRBJ2-7 TRBV28 NA CASRTDYYEQYF TGTGCCAGCCGGACCGACTACTACGAGCAGTACTTC
TRBD2 TRBJ2-1 TRBV28 few CASKPGLAGGSYNEQFF TGTGCCAGCAAACCGGGACTAGCGGGGGGTTCCTACAATGAGCAGTTCTTC
TRBD1 TRBJ1-2 TRBV3-1/TRBV3-2 NA CASSRQGANYGYTF TGTGCCAGCAGCCGGCAGGGGGCTAACTATGGCTACACCTTC
NA TRBJ2-7 TRBV5-5 NA CASSTLIFYSDYEQYF TGTGCCAGCAGCACCCTCATTTTCTATTCCGACTACGAGCAGTACTTC
TRBD2 TRBJ2-6 TRBV7-2 NA CASSRGGRSSGANVLTF TGTGCCAGCAGCCGCGGGGGACGGAGCTCTGGGGCCAACGTCCTGACTTTC
TRBD2 TRBJ2-1 TRBV28 NA CASSLRTSSYNEQFF TGTGCCAGCAGTTTGAGGACTAGCAGTTACAATGAGCAGTTCTTC
TRBD2 TRBJ2-2 TRBV7-2 NA CASSLYRLAGTNTGELFF TGTGCCAGCAGCCTCTATAGACTAGCGGGAACGAACACCGGGGAGCTGTTTTTT
TRBD2 TRBJ2-4 TRBV7-2 once CASSLVREGIQYF TGTGCCAGCAGCTTAGTTCGGGAGGGCATTCAGTACTTC
NA TRBJ2-5 TRBV24-1 NA CATSEDTRGWQETQYF TGTGCCACCAGTGAGGATACTAGGGGGTGGCAAGAGACCCAGTACTTC
NA TRBJ2-3 TRBV7-2 NA CASSLDGGCTDTQYF TGTGCCAGCAGCTTAGACGGGGGTTGCACAGATACGCAGTATTTT
TRBD1 TRBJ1-5 TRBV5-1 NA CASSLRQGDQPQHF TGCGCCAGCAGCCTACGACAGGGAGATCAGCCCCAGCATTTT